The next 30 T cell receptor beta chains were all read from a single sample in a study of naive and memory T cell subsets. Both TRBC1 and TRBC2 were covered by a beta constant-region primer of two equimolar oligonucleotides. Ligated cDNA was amplified by four rounds of PCR with nested alpha and beta constant-region primers and SP2. TCRdb fed the UMI-ligation and nested PCR reads into MiXCR, producing one record per CDR3 protein. The table has some 80,000 distinct CDR3 sequences, 9% to 9.5% seen once. Sequencing input: naive CD8+ T cells from blood. Source of these receptors: a human donor in good health.

This clonotype occurred many times. V usage is TRBV29-1 and J usage is TRBJ1-2; D may be TRBD1 (5 bases). Germline CDR1 SQVTM, CDR2 ANQGSEA. V was cut by 1 base and J by 7 bases, with 7 bases left in between. The CDR3 covers 11 residues. CDR3 DNA: TGCAGCGTTGAAGCAGGGTCTGGCTACACCTTC. Protein sequence: CSVEAGSGYTF.

CDR3 bases: TGTGCCAGCAGCTTAGTATATCGGGCCGAGAATGAAACAGATACGCAGTATTTT. Translating it yields CASSLVYRAENETDTQYF. The V gene is TRBV7-8, the J gene TRBJ2-3; no clear D gene. Germline V gene sequence: CDR1 SGHVS, CDR2 FQNEAQ. The V end lost 1 base, the J end lost 3 bases, and 20 bases lay between the germline ends. The length of the CDR3 is 18 residues.

This clonotype occurred a few times. This chain connects TRBV27 to TRBJ2-1, with 9 bases lining up with TRBD2. This CDR3 is built from 16 residues. The V gene end was trimmed by 8 bases and the J gene end by 4 bases; junction bases not matched to a gene: 12. Looked up from germline, CDR1 is MNHEY and CDR2 is SMNVEV (reference sequence). The CDR3 DNA follows: TGTGCCAGCCTAATTGTAGGCGGGAGGGGATACAATGAGCAGTTCTTC. Translated: CASLIVGGRGYNEQFF.

This rearrangement joins TRBV29-1 to TRBJ2-2; TRBD1 is a possible D gene (6 bases). The CDR3 loop spans 14 amino acids. V was shortened by 5 bases and J by 0 bases, with 10 bases between the two germline ends. Germline V gene sequence: CDR1 SQVTM, CDR2 ANQGSEA. DNA of the CDR3: TGCAGCGTTAACAGGGACGCGAACACCGGGGAGCTGTTTTTT. Its protein is CSVNRDANTGELFF.

This clonotype was found a few times. The chain employs TRBV5-1 and TRBJ2-1; no clear D gene. Trimming left V 4 bases short and J 8 bases short, with 25 bases between. The CDR3 loop spans 17 amino acids. Germline V gene sequence: CDR1 SGHRS, CDR2 YFSETQ. In DNA form, the CDR3 reads TGCGCCAGCAGCCCCCCCGAACAATCAAACCCCGAGGATGAGCAGTTCTTC. Translated, it gives CASSPPEQSNPEDEQFF.

This clonotype has more than one count but fewer than ten. CDR3 nucleotide sequence: TGTGCCAGCAGCATAGAAGGGGAGACCACCGGGGAGCTGTTTTTT. This sequence encodes CASSIEGETTGELFF. The chain links TRBV7-6 to TRBJ2-2; the D call may be TRBD1 or TRBD2 (5 bases each). V was pared by 5 bases and J by 4 bases, with 14 bases between. Germline values: CDR1 SGHVS, CDR2 FNYEAQ. The CDR3 covers 15 residues.

This clonotype was counted only a few times. This chain links TRBV6-1 with TRBJ2-3; D not resolved. CDR3 size: 17 residues. The germline gives CDR1 MNHNS, CDR2 SASEGT. The ends were cut back, 0 bases at V and 0 bases at J, with 13 bases in the middle. For the CDR3, the DNA is TGTGCCAGCAGTGAAGCGGACGCTTTTGGGAGCACAGATACGCAGTATTTT. Its translation is CASSEADAFGSTDTQYF.

This chain connects TRBV28 to TRBJ2-4; the D gene could be TRBD1 or TRBD2 (6 bases each). Trimming took 8 bases from V and 6 from J, leaving 17 bases between them. From germline, CDR1 is MDHEN and CDR2 SYDVKM. CDR3 length: 14 residues. The CDR3 DNA follows: TGTGCCAGCGGACGCCCGGGGGCTGGAAACATTCAGTACTTC. It codes for CASGRPGAGNIQYF. The full variable domain, its missing parts supplied by reference TRBV28 and TRBJ2-4, is DVKVTQSSRYLVKRTGEKVFLECVQDMDHENMFWYRQDPGLGLRLIYFSYDVKMKEKGDIPEGYSVSREKKERFSLILESASTNQTSMYLCASGRPGAGNIQYFGAGTRLSVL.

This clonotype occurred a few times. This rearrangement joins TRBV5-8 to TRBJ2-3, with D possibly TRBD1 on 6 matching bases. Trimming took off 4 bases at V and 4 bases at J, with 16 bases between the two ends. This CDR3 comprises 15 residues. Germline CDR1 SGHTS, CDR2 YDEGEE. CDR3 sequence: CASSGVAGVADTQYF. DNA of the CDR3: TGTGCCAGCAGCGGGGTCGCAGGGGTTGCAGATACGCAGTATTTT.

In its sample, this clonotype was seen many times. This chain joins TRBV29-1 and TRBJ1-2; TRBD1 might be the D (6 bases). V lost 3 bases, J lost 4 bases, and 12 bases lay in between. Germline V gene data show CDR1 as SQVTM and CDR2 as ANQGSEA. The CDR3 runs 13 residues. For the CDR3, the DNA is TGCAGCGTTGATGGGGGGGCGCGCTATGGCTACACCTTC. It yields the protein CSVDGGARYGYTF.

This clonotype was detected ten times or more. The V call is TRBV7-9, the J call TRBJ1-5; perhaps TRBD1 as D (5 bases). The ends were cut back, 5 bases at V and 1 base at J, with 12 bases in the middle. The CDR3 is made up of 15 amino acids. CDR1 is SEHNR and CDR2 is FQNEAQ in the germline V gene (reference sequence). In nucleotides, the CDR3 is TGTGCCAGCAGCGCCTCCAGGGAGAGCAATCAGCCCCAGCATTTT. The encoded protein is CASSASRESNQPQHF.

This chain links TRBV7-9 with TRBJ2-5, with a possible D match to TRBD2 (5 bases). This CDR3 spans 14 amino acids. Between the trimmed V and J ends, which lost 5 bases and 6 bases, there was a span of 16 bases. CDR1 SEHNR and CDR2 FQNEAQ come from the germline V gene (reference sequence). CDR3 residues: CASSDGLAGQTQYF. In DNA form, the CDR3 reads TGTGCCAGCAGCGACGGGCTAGCCGGGCAGACCCAGTACTTC.

This clonotype showed up just a few times. The gene calls are TRBV12-3 or TRBV12-4 and TRBJ2-7, with D uncertain. The length of the CDR3 is 14 residues. V shed 0 bases and J shed 1 base, with 7 bases lying between them. This CDR3 is CASSLAGLSYEQYF. The CDR3 DNA sequence: TGTGCCAGCAGTTTAGCGGGATTATCCTACGAGCAGTACTTC.

This clonotype occurred many times. CDR3 in amino acids: CATSRFRDRGVGTEAFF. The DNA for the CDR3 is TGTGCCACCAGCAGATTTCGGGACAGGGGGGTTGGCACTGAAGCTTTCTTT. This sequence joins TRBV15 and TRBJ1-1; 11 bases align to TRBD1. The CDR3 extends over 17 amino acids. V shed 2 bases, J shed 4 bases, and the junction held 9 bases outside the gene matches. In germline, CDR1 is LNHNV, CDR2 YYDKDF (reference sequence).

This clonotype has a count of ten or more. V is TRBV20-1 and J is TRBJ1-1; no reliable D call. The length of the CDR3 is 13 residues. The V end lost 0 bases, the J end lost 6 bases, and 11 bases lay between the germline ends. Germline lookup yields CDR1 DFQATT and CDR2 SNEGSKA (reference sequence). CDR3 DNA sequence: TGCAGTGCTAGAGATTTGGGGTCGCCTGAAGCTTTCTTT. It yields the protein CSARDLGSPEAFF.

This clonotype was counted many times. The chain uses TRBV28 and TRBJ2-4; D is ambiguous. V was clipped by 6 bases and J by 0 bases, with 9 bases between them. The germline V gene encodes CDR1 MDHEN and CDR2 SYDVKM. The CDR3 runs 14 residues. Here the CDR3 DNA reads TGTGCCAGCAGCCAATATCTAGCCAAAAACATTCAGTACTTC. This codes for CASSQYLAKNIQYF.

The chain uses TRBV5-1 and TRBJ2-1, with 8 bases matching TRBD1. The CDR3 loop spans 15 amino acids. J gave up 2 bases and V 3 bases, and 4 bases lay outside the gene matches. Germline V gene data show CDR1 as SGHRS and CDR2 as YFSETQ. The CDR3 protein is CASSWTGPTYNEQFF. The CDR3 region has the DNA TGCGCCAGCAGCTGGACAGGGCCAACCTACAATGAGCAGTTCTTC.

The V call is TRBV16, the J call TRBJ1-2; no clear D gene. CDR1 is KGHSY, CDR2 FQNENV, per germline. This CDR3 is built from 12 residues. Trimming stripped 1 base from V and 6 bases from J, with 6 bases between. CDR3 sequence reads: CASSQFRDGYTF. The CDR3 DNA reads as TGTGCCAGCAGCCAATTCCGGGATGGCTACACCTTC.

This clonotype was found a few times. The chain carries TRBV29-1 and TRBJ2-7; no definite D call. The V gene's germline CDR1 is SQVTM and CDR2 ANQGSEA. V was shortened by 2 bases and J by 0 bases, with 14 bases between the two germline ends. The CDR3 is 15 amino acids. CDR3 sequence: CSVELAASSSYEQYF. Written as DNA, the CDR3 is TGCAGCGTTGAACTTGCGGCCTCGAGCTCCTACGAGCAGTACTTC.

In its sample, this clonotype was seen a few times. This chain links TRBV20-1 with TRBJ2-1; D might be TRBD1 (6 bases). The CDR3 runs 16 residues. V shed 0 bases and J shed 3 bases, with 15 bases lying between them. Germline V gives CDR1 DFQATT, CDR2 SNEGSKA (reference sequence). The chain's CDR3 is CSARDRGATFYNEQFF. In nucleotides, the CDR3 is TGCAGTGCTAGAGACAGGGGCGCGACCTTCTACAATGAGCAGTTCTTC.

The chain employs TRBV25-1 and TRBJ2-5, with 8 bases identical to TRBD2. Germline loops: CDR1 MGHDK, CDR2 SYGVNS. Trimming took 1 base from V and 5 from J; bases not matched to a gene: 18. This CDR3 is built from 19 residues. This CDR3 is CASSELGAGREGLRETQYF. CDR3 bases: TGTGCCAGCAGTGAATTGGGGGCTGGCCGGGAGGGCCTCAGGGAGACCCAGTACTTC.

This chain uses TRBV14 with TRBJ1-1; D is unresolved. The germline V gene encodes CDR1 SGHDN and CDR2 FVKESK. Trimming shortened V by 3 bases and J by 5 bases, and 10 bases separated the two germline ends. This CDR3 spans 13 amino acids. The CDR3 DNA reads as TGTGCCAGCAGCCATGAGATTGGTACTGAAGCTTTCTTT. Translated, it gives CASSHEIGTEAFF.

This clonotype was seen ten or more times. The chain joins TRBV27 to TRBJ2-1; 7 nucleotides align to TRBD1. V dropped 4 bases and J dropped 3; count of bases not matched to a gene: 12. CDR3 size: 17 residues. CDR1 and CDR2 (germline): MNHEY, SMNVEV (reference sequence). In DNA, the CDR3 is TGTGCCAGCAGTTCATCAAGGACAGGATCGTACTACAATGAGCAGTTCTTC. It translates to CASSSSRTGSYYNEQFF.

In its sample, this clonotype was seen many times. This chain connects TRBV20-1 to TRBJ2-1; 9 positions match TRBD2. Per the germline V gene, CDR1 is DFQATT and CDR2 is SNEGSKA (reference sequence). V was pared by 6 bases and J by 3 bases, with 18 bases of the junction left unmatched. The CDR3 is 18 amino acids. CDR3 amino acids: CSAIGRDWASGNYNEQFF. DNA for the CDR3: TGCAGTGCCATCGGAAGGGACTGGGCTAGCGGGAACTACAATGAGCAGTTCTTC.

This chain uses TRBV24-1 with TRBJ1-1, with 9 bases that match TRBD1. The CDR3 contains 13 residues. V dropped 3 bases and J dropped 7; count of bases not matched to a gene: 2. Germline V gene sequence: CDR1 KGHDR, CDR2 SFDVKD. CDR3 nucleotide sequence: TGTGCCACCAGTGATGGGGACAGGGATGAAGCTTTCTTT. This codes for CATSDGDRDEAFF.

This clonotype was detected only a few times. The chain combines TRBV4-1 with TRBJ1-1; no reliable D call. In germline, CDR1 is MGHRA, CDR2 YSYEKL. V lost 4 bases to trimming and J lost 4 bases, with 16 bases between them. The CDR3 runs 15 residues. CDR3 nucleotides: TGCGCCAGCAGCCTAGGTTTTGTGGGCAGCACTGAAGCTTTCTTT. Protein product: CASSLGFVGSTEAFF.

The rearrangement links TRBV27 to TRBJ1-3; D remains unclear. The CDR3 has 16 residues. Germline loops: CDR1 MNHEY, CDR2 SMNVEV (reference sequence). V lost 5 bases, J lost 1 base, and 15 bases lay in between. The CDR3 nucleotides are TGTGCCAGCAGTCCCATATATGGTTCATCTGGAAACACCATATATTTT. Protein product: CASSPIYGSSGNTIYF.

This chain links TRBV10-2 with TRBJ2-7; no definite D call. V gave up 6 bases and J gave up 1 base, with 7 bases separating them. The CDR3 is made up of 12 amino acids. Germline assignment: CDR1 WSHSY and CDR2 SAAADI. CDR3 sequence: CASSAQSYEQYF. DNA for the CDR3: TGCGCCAGCAGCGCCCAGTCCTACGAGCAGTACTTC.

This clonotype was observed many times. V usage is TRBV29-1 and J usage is TRBJ2-2; a possible D gene is TRBD1 (5 bases). From germline, CDR1 is SQVTM and CDR2 ANQGSEA. The V and J ends lost 6 bases and 5 bases respectively, with 10 bases between them. There are 12 residues in the CDR3. CDR3 nucleotide sequence: TGCAGCGTGCCCCAGGGTACCGGGGAGCTGTTTTTT. Amino acids: CSVPQGTGELFF.

This clonotype was recorded at least ten times. The V call is TRBV4-1, the J call TRBJ2-1, with D perhaps TRBD2 (5 bases). The V gene lost 6 bases and the J gene lost 13 bases, with 13 bases spanning the gap. The V gene's germline CDR1 is MGHRA and CDR2 YSYEKL. This CDR3 has 11 residues. Here the CDR3 reads CASSIVGAQFF. The DNA for the CDR3 is TGCGCCAGCAGTATAGTGGGAGCTCAGTTCTTC.